This T cell receptor beta chain was recovered during a study of T cell repertoires in cytomegalovirus infection. Across the whole study: Matching HLA type, along with CMV infection, was indicated by public TCR beta signatures.

V was clipped by 2 bases and J by 2 bases, with 9 bases between them. Germline-derived CDR1 and CDR2 are MNHEY and SVGEGT. The CDR3 sequence is 14 residues long. TCRdb re-called the reads through MiXCR, storing one row per CDR3 protein. This sample has some 180,000 distinct CDR3 sequences, with about a sixth found just once. Points on this clonotype: Its antigen is undetermined.

Whole-study findings and limits: Predominance within the ex vivo response was attributable to HLA-C-restricted CMV-specific TCR beta clonotypes.

Sequences were obtained from CD8+ T cells from PBMCs. The chain has TRBV6-2 or TRBV6-3 and TRBJ2-5; D may be TRBD2 (6 bases). The source of this sequence is a human donor in good health (CMV status not recorded). Some clones in this sample may be carry-over from other donors' samples. As DNA, the CDR3 is TGTGCCAGCAGTTACGCGGCGGGGCAAGAGACCCAGTACTTC. Its translation: CASSYAAGQETQYF.